This T cell receptor (beta chain) was obtained from a study of CD8 T cells in ankylosing spondylitis. Overall study results and limits: Reportedly, disease-linked clones are significantly enriched in ankylosing spondylitis patients' matched synovial fluid. Apparently characteristic of ankylosing spondylitis blood was a TCR beta motif (roughly eight highly homologous variants).

This clonotype was counted many times. Antigen: not known. Trimming stripped 10 bases from V and 4 bases from J, with 28 bases between. CDR1 MGHDK and CDR2 SYGVNS come from the germline V gene. CDR3 size: 17 residues. In making TCR beta libraries, quantitative 5'-RACE with molecular barcodes was used. TCRdb itself ran the 5' RACE reads through MiXCR, one entry per CDR3 protein. The sample consists of 100,000 to 150,000 distinct CDR3 sequences, roughly 6.6% of them appearing once. The sequencing input was blood, either unsorted or a sorted T cell fraction (not recorded which). The chain recombines TRBV25-1 with TRBJ1-1; no reliable D call. The receptor was derived from a male donor with ankylosing spondylitis or in good health (not recorded which). Written as DNA, the CDR3 is TGTGCCACCTATCACTTGGTGAGCCGCCAGCCCGGCACTGAAGCTTTCTTT. This sequence encodes CATYHLVSRQPGTEAFF.